These T cell receptor beta chains were read from a single sample in a study of T cell changes during pregnancy in multiple sclerosis. Sequenced by immunoSEQ multiplex PCR; TCRdb stores in-frame clones only, minus some. The table shows roughly 40,000 clones, with around nine tenths occurring only once. Sequenced material: peripheral blood, taken before pregnancy. The receptors derive from a female donor with multiple sclerosis, enrolled in a pregnancy study. Each CDR3 is given with its conserved first and last residue. The order of the fields is D gene, clone size, V gene, J gene, CDR3 protein, CDR3 DNA. The D gene is left open where the match is weak. Clone size, where shown, is once, few, many, or a class for clones that have expanded.

>TRBD2|NA|TRBV12-5|TRBJ2-2
CASGLGLAGGPGELFF
TGTGCTAGTGGTTTAGGCCTAGCGGGAGGACCCGGGGAGCTGTTTTTT
>NA|NA|TRBV5-4|TRBJ2-2
CASSLGGGGKGYRTGELFF
TGTGCCAGCAGCTTGGGAGGCGGCGGGAAGGGGTATAGGACCGGGGAGCTGTTTTTT
>TRBD1|NA|TRBV4-2|TRBJ1-4
CASSQDTGTGGEKLFF
TGTGCCAGCAGCCAAGATACCGGGACAGGGGGGGAAAAACTGTTTTTT
>TRBD2|NA|TRBV4-3|TRBJ2-2
CASSQDPSGGNTGELFF
TGCGCCAGCAGCCAAGATCCAAGCGGGGGAAACACCGGGGAGCTGTTTTTT
>NA|NA|TRBV4-1|TRBJ2-5
CASSLTEGQETQYF
TGCGCCAGCAGCCTTACAGAGGGTCAAGAGACCCAGTACTTC
>TRBD2|once|TRBV5-4|TRBJ2-5
CASSLAGGAQYF
TGTGCCAGCAGCTTGGCGGGGGGGGCCCAGTACTTC
>NA|NA|TRBV30|TRBJ1-6
CAWSPTTAPNSPLHF
TGTGCCTGGAGCCCTACTACCGCGCCAAATTCACCCCTCCACTTT
>NA|few|TRBV5-5|TRBJ2-7
CASSLRQTREQYF
TGTGCCAGCAGCTTGAGGCAGACGAGGGAGCAGTACTTC
>TRBD1|NA|TRBV7-2|TRBJ2-7
CASSLEGTGHVF
TGTGCCAGCAGCTTAGAAGGGACAGGGCATGTCTTC
>TRBD1|few|TRBV12-5|TRBJ1-5
CASGITGTGYQPQHF
TGTGCTAGTGGCATAACCGGGACAGGGTATCAGCCCCAGCATTTT
>NA|NA|TRBV5-6|TRBJ1-3
CASSGRDSGNTIYF
TGTGCCAGCAGTGGGAGGGACTCTGGAAACACCATATATTTT
>TRBD1|NA|TRBV30|TRBJ1-5
CAWRPPGGLVDQPQHF
TGTGCCTGGAGGCCTCCAGGGGGCTTGGTTGATCAGCCCCAGCATTTT
>TRBD2|NA|TRBV19|TRBJ2-1
CASSIVSGTYNEQFF
TGTGCCAGTAGTATAGTGAGCGGGACTTACAATGAGCAGTTCTTC
>TRBD1|NA|TRBV9|TRBJ2-7
CASSPSTGQGAYEQYF
TGTGCCAGCAGCCCATCAACGGGACAGGGCGCCTACGAGCAGTACTTC
>TRBD2|NA|TRBV5-4|TRBJ2-7
CASSSYLAGSYEQYF
TGTGCCAGCAGCTCTTACCTAGCGGGGAGCTACGAGCAGTACTTC
>TRBD1|NA|TRBV6-5|TRBJ2-3
CASSYGTGGEDTQYF
TGTGCCAGCAGTTACGGGACAGGGGGTGAGGATACGCAGTATTTT
>TRBD2|NA|TRBV6-6|TRBJ2-7
CASSTHSGITDEQYF
TGTGCCAGCAGTACTCATAGCGGGATAACGGACGAGCAGTACTTC
>TRBD1|NA|TRBV7-9|TRBJ1-4
CASSSGTGGNEKLFF
TGTGCCAGCAGCTCCGGGACAGGGGGTAATGAAAAACTGTTTTTT
>NA|once|TRBV5-1|TRBJ1-1
CASTLGGAAFF
TGCGCCAGCACCTTAGGCGGGGCAGCTTTCTTT
>NA|once|TRBV11-2|TRBJ2-4
CASSPRAGHLAKNIQYF
TGTGCCAGCAGCCCTAGAGCGGGACACCTAGCCAAAAACATTCAGTACTTC
>TRBD2|NA|TRBV4-1|TRBJ2-3
CASTAAGGVTDTQYF
TGCGCCAGTACCGCAGCGGGAGGGGTCACAGATACGCAGTATTTT
>NA|NA|TRBV10-1|TRBJ1-1
CASSESLASEAFF
TGCGCCAGCAGTGAGTCGTTAGCGTCTGAAGCTTTCTTT
>TRBD2|NA|TRBV9|TRBJ2-1
CASSPLAGSTHEQFF
TGTGCCAGCAGCCCCCTAGCGGGATCAACCCATGAGCAGTTCTTC
>NA|NA|TRBV10-3|TRBJ1-1
CAISEGNLNTEAFF
TGTGCCATCAGTGAGGGCAATCTGAACACTGAAGCTTTCTTT
>NA|NA|TRBV6-5|TRBJ2-3
CASSSARTADTQYF
TGTGCCAGCAGTTCCGCTAGGACTGCAGATACGCAGTATTTT
>NA|NA|TRBV11-1|TRBJ2-4
CASSLRSDSIQYF
TGTGCCAGCAGCTTACGCTCAGACAGTATTCAGTACTTC
>TRBD1|NA|TRBV7-2|TRBJ1-1
CASSTQGATYTEAFF
TGTGCCAGCAGCACACAGGGGGCAACCTACACTGAAGCTTTCTTT
>NA|NA|TRBV5-6|TRBJ2-7
CASSFSSGFYEQYF
TGTGCCAGCAGCTTCTCCAGCGGCTTCTACGAGCAGTACTTC
>TRBD2|NA|TRBV10-2|TRBJ2-3
CASSLAGTDTQYF
TGCGCCAGCAGTCTAGCGGGCACAGATACGCAGTATTTT
>TRBD1|NA|TRBV11-2|TRBJ2-7
CASSRGTGGVEQYF
TGTGCCAGCAGCCGTGGGACAGGGGGCGTCGAGCAGTACTTC
>TRBD1|few|TRBV19|TRBJ1-2
CASSIGTGSTYNYGYTF
TGTGCCAGTAGTATCGGGACAGGATCTACCTATAACTATGGCTACACCTTC
>NA|NA|TRBV5-5|TRBJ1-2
CASSLRDSRYFRYGYTF
TGTGCCAGCAGCTTGCGTGACAGCAGATATTTCCGATATGGCTACACCTTC
>NA|NA|TRBV5-1|TRBJ1-5
CASSLGAGGNQPQHF
TGCGCCAGCAGCTTGGGGGCAGGGGGCAATCAGCCCCAGCATTTT
>NA|NA|TRBV9|TRBJ2-3
CASSVSGPATQYF
TGTGCCAGCAGCGTATCAGGCCCAGCTACGCAGTATTTT
>TRBD1|once|TRBV6-1|TRBJ2-3
CASRGTGQSTDTQYF
TGTGCCAGCAGGGGGACAGGGCAAAGCACAGATACGCAGTATTTT
>NA|NA|TRBV5-1|TRBJ2-7
CASSWSPIAGSLASYEQYF
TGCGCCAGCAGCTGGTCACCTATCGCCGGGAGTCTCGCTTCCTACGAGCAGTACTTC
>TRBD1|few|TRBV28|TRBJ1-3
CASSTRTGKNTIYF
TGTGCCAGCAGTACAAGGACAGGGAAGAACACCATATATTTT
>NA|NA|TRBV19|TRBJ2-7
CASSIAQGLYEQYF
TGTGCCAGTAGTATCGCCCAGGGGTTATACGAGCAGTACTTC
>TRBD1|NA|TRBV11-2|TRBJ1-5
CASSPGQSSNQPQHF
TGTGCCAGCAGCCCGGGACAGTCTAGCAATCAGCCCCAGCATTTT
>NA|NA|TRBV15|TRBJ1-5
CATSRVSYSNQPQHF
TGTGCCACCAGCAGAGTTAGTTATAGCAATCAGCCCCAGCATTTT
>NA|once|TRBV13|TRBJ2-7
CASSLKTSLQPYEQYF
TGTGCCAGCAGCTTAAAAACTAGCCTACAGCCCTACGAGCAGTACTTC
>NA|NA|TRBV4-1|TRBJ1-1
CASTEVGGEGTEAFF
TGCGCCAGCACCGAGGTGGGAGGAGAGGGCACTGAAGCTTTCTTT
>NA|NA|TRBV27|TRBJ1-5
CASSFSSGVNQPQHF
TGTGCCAGCAGTTTTTCGTCCGGGGTCAATCAGCCCCAGCATTTT
>NA|NA|TRBV29-1|TRBJ1-2
CSVDGLGHGYTF
TGCAGCGTTGACGGGTTAGGCCATGGCTACACCTTC
>NA|NA|TRBV2|TRBJ2-7
CASSGGAVEQYF
TGTGCCAGCAGCGGAGGGGCCGTCGAGCAGTACTTC
>TRBD2|once|TRBV5-1|TRBJ2-1
CASSLGLADNEQFF
TGCGCCAGCAGCCTCGGACTAGCGGACAATGAGCAGTTCTTC
>TRBD1|NA|TRBV28|TRBJ1-2
CASGSGTDVYGYTF
TGTGCCAGCGGCTCCGGGACAGATGTTTATGGCTACACCTTC
>NA|NA|TRBV30|TRBJ2-7
CAWSGGDATLYEQYF
TGTGCCTGGAGTGGGGGAGACGCTACCCTTTACGAGCAGTACTTC
>TRBD1|NA|TRBV6-5|TRBJ2-7
CASRDRVGGEQYF
TGTGCCAGCAGGGACAGGGTCGGGGGAGAGCAGTACTTC
>TRBD2|NA|TRBV5-6|TRBJ2-7
CASSLGLAGLPHEQYF
TGTGCCAGCAGCCTGGGACTAGCGGGGCTACCCCACGAGCAGTACTTC
>TRBD1|NA|TRBV7-6|TRBJ1-2
CASSQRQGLYGYTF
TGTGCCAGCAGCCAGCGACAGGGCCTATATGGCTACACCTTC
>NA|NA|TRBV5-6|TRBJ2-7
CASSLGDFSSYEQYF
TGTGCCAGCAGCTTGGGAGACTTCAGCTCCTACGAGCAGTACTTC
>NA|NA|TRBV5-3|TRBJ1-1
CARSPETGNTEAFF
TGTGCCAGAAGCCCGGAAACGGGGAACACTGAAGCTTTCTTT
>NA|NA|TRBV28|TRBJ2-2
CASSLSSRGDTGELFF
TGTGCCAGCAGTTTATCCTCCCGCGGGGACACCGGGGAGCTGTTTTTT
>NA|NA|TRBV27|TRBJ1-1
CASSFRSGFTEAFF
TGTGCCAGCAGTTTTAGGTCAGGGTTCACTGAAGCTTTCTTT
>NA|NA|TRBV7-9|TRBJ2-1
CASSFVTRNEQFF
TGTGCCAGCAGCTTCGTTACTAGGAATGAGCAGTTCTTC
>NA|NA|TRBV5-4|TRBJ2-6
CASSLDSSGANVLTF
TGTGCCAGCAGCTTGGACAGCTCTGGGGCCAACGTCCTGACTTTC
>TRBD2|NA|TRBV5-4|TRBJ2-1
CASSRTSGRDTEQFF
TGTGCCAGCAGCCGAACTAGCGGGAGGGACACTGAGCAGTTCTTC
>TRBD1|NA|TRBV13|TRBJ2-1
CASSLTSGQGPYNEQFF
TGTGCCAGCAGCTTAACCTCGGGACAGGGGCCCTACAATGAGCAGTTCTTC
>TRBD2|NA|TRBV19|TRBJ2-7
CASSTTLAGLYEQYF
TGTGCCAGTAGTACCACCCTAGCGGGACTCTACGAGCAGTACTTC